This TCR beta chain comes out of a study of cytomegalovirus exposure and HLA in healthy donors. Broader study findings: Associated with cytomegalovirus, according to the listing, were 150 to 200 TCR beta chains. Specificity of a few CMV-associated chains for CMV antigens was verified in vitro.

The primer mix had 60 Vbeta and 13 Jbeta primers. Libraries were prepared by immunoSEQ multiplex PCR; TCRdb keeps only in-frame clonotypes and omits some of them. In the table there are 200,000 to 250,000 clones, approximately 80% of which are singletons. J was trimmed by 6 bases and V by 4 bases; bases with no gene match: 9. CDR1 is SGHNT and CDR2 is YENEEA in the germline V gene. CDR3 length: 15 amino acids. As concerns this clone: Its matching antigen is unknown.

V usage is TRBV11-3 and J usage is TRBJ2-1, with TRBD1 identical over 7 bases. The sequencing input was PBMCs. The TCR originated in a woman between 40 and 50 years old in good health and CMV-seronegative. The CDR3 sequence: CASSYSGTVINEQFF. Written as DNA, the CDR3 is TGTGCCAGCAGCTATTCCGGGACAGTCATCAATGAGCAGTTCTTC.